The clone carrying this T cell receptor beta chain was recorded a few times. Its specificity is unknown. Trimming took 4 bases from V and 1 from J; bases not matched to a gene: 3. Germline V lookup: CDR1 SEHNR, CDR2 FQNEAQ (reference sequence). The CDR3 loop spans 16 amino acids. The data are from a study of T-cell memory formation after mild COVID-19. Via MiXCR, TCRdb re-called the 5' RACE reads, giving one row per CDR3 protein. The repertoire has 110,000 to 150,000 distinct CDR3 sequences, around 25% of them found once; the top ten carry less than 25%. Study findings and constraints: Contracting CD4+ clones lay largely in CM and EM, with CD8+ ones residing in EMRA.

Sequencing was done on a sample of PBMCs or a T cell subset sorted from them (not recorded which). This chain uses TRBV7-9 with TRBJ2-1; TRBD2 aligns across 11 bases. This clonotype was sampled from an adult woman who had mild COVID-19 (a few samples of this study predate the infection). Cell type and time point are not known. The CDR3 reads CASSSRLAGSYNEQFF. The CDR3 nucleotides are TGTGCCAGCAGCTCCAGACTAGCGGGATCCTACAATGAGCAGTTCTTC.